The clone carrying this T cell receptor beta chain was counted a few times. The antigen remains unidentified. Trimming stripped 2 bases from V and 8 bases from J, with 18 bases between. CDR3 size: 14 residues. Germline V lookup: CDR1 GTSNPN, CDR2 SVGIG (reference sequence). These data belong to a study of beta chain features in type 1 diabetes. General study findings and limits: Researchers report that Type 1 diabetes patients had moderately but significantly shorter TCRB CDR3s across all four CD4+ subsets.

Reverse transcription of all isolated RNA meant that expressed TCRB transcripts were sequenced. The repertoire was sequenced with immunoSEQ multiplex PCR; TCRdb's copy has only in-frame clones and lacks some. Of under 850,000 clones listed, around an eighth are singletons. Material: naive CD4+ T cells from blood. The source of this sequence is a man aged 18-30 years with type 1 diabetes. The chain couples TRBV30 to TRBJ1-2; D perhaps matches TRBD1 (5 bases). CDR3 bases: TGTGCCTGGAGTTTCGGACATTCTCTGGGGGGCTACACCTTC. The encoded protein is CAWSFGHSLGGYTF.